Below, one T cell receptor (beta chain) is given with its context. The record originates from a study of blood T cell repertoires in COVID-19. Study overall: The analysed material was cDNA or gDNA that came from T cells, B-cell-depleted T cells, or PBMCs.

Germline V CDR1 and CDR2: KGHDR, SFDVKD. CDR3 length: 17 residues. Trimming removed 3 bases from V and 4 bases from J; junction bases left unmatched: 9. Libraries were prepared by immunoSEQ multiplex PCR; TCRdb keeps only in-frame clonotypes and omits some of them. The table shows about 480,000 clones, with 85% to 90% occurring only once. Followed over time, Seattle patients had been enrolled while infection was active. The rearrangement uses TRBV24-1 and TRBJ2-1; 9 nucleotides align to TRBD2. The sample taken for sequencing was peripheral blood. The receptor was isolated from a man aged 18 to 30 with COVID-19, enrolled during active disease. CDR3 DNA: TGTGCCACCAGTGATGCCCGGGTGACTAGCGGATACAATGAGCAGTTCTTC. It is translated as CATSDARVTSGYNEQFF.